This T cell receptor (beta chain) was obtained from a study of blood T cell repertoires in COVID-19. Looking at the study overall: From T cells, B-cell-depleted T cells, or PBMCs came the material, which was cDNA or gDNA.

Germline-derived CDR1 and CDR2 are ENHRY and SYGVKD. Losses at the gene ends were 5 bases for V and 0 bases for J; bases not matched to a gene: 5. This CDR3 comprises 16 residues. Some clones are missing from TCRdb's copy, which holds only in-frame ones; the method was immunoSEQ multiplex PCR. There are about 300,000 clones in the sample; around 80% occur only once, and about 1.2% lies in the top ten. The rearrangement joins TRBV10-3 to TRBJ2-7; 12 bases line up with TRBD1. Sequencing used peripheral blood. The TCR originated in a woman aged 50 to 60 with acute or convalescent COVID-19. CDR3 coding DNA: TGTGCCATCAGTTGGGGACAGGGGGCCACCTCCTACGAGCAGTACTTC. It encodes CAISWGQGATSYEQYF.